This T cell receptor (beta chain) appears in the sequencing data of a study of blood T cell repertoires in COVID-19. The V gene lost 0 bases and the J gene lost 4 bases, with 18 bases spanning the gap. This CDR3 has 17 residues. CDR1 and CDR2 (germline): SQVTM, ANQGSEA. Here immunoSEQ multiplex PCR was the method, and the copy in TCRdb shows in-frame clones only, minus some. This table holds around 210,000 clones, more than 70% found once. The sequenced material came from peripheral blood. The genes are TRBV29-1 and TRBJ1-4, with D tentatively TRBD1 (5 bases). The TCR originated in a man aged 45-60 years with COVID-19, enrolled during active disease. The CDR3 here is CSVEEVGQGDLNEKLFF. The CDR3 DNA reads TGCAGCGTTGAAGAGGTGGGGCAGGGCGACCTTAATGAAAAACTGTTTTTT.